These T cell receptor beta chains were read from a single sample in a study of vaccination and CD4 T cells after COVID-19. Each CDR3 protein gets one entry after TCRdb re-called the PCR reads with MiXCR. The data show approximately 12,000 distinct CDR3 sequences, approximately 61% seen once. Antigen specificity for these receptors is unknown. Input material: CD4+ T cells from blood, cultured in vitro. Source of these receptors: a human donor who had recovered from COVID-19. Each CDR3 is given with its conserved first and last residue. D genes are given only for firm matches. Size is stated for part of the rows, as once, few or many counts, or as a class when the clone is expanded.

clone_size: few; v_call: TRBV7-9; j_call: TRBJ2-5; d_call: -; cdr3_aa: CASLPGLGFGLQETQYF; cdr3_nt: TGTGCCAGCCTTCCCGGTTTAGGCTTCGGACTCCAAGAGACCCAGTACTTC
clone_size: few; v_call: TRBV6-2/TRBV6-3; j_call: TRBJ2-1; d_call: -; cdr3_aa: CASSYESLPYNEQFF; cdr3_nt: TGTGCCAGCAGTTACGAGTCGCTCCCCTACAATGAGCAGTTCTTC
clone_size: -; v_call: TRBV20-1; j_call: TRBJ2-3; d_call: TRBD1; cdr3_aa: CSARDRHNNPTDTQYF; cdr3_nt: TGCAGTGCTCGGGACAGGCATAATAATCCCACAGATACGCAGTATTTT
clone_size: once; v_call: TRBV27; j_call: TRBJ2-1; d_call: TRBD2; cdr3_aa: CASSRKVAGEPRDEQFF; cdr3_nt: TGTGCCAGCAGTCGAAAAGTAGCGGGAGAACCTCGGGATGAGCAGTTCTTC
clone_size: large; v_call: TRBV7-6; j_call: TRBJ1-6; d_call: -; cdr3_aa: CASSSIDVGGTLHF; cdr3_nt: TGTGCCAGCAGCTCCATAGACGTGGGAGGGACCCTCCACTTT
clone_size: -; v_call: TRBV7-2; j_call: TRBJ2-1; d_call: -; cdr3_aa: CASSFLDRGKFF; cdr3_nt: TGTGCCAGCAGCTTTTTAGACCGCGGAAAGTTCTTC
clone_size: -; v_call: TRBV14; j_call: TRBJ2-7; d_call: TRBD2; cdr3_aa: CASSQPKGLAGSDEQYF; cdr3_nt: TGTGCCAGCAGCCAGCCTAAGGGACTAGCGGGCTCCGACGAGCAGTACTTC
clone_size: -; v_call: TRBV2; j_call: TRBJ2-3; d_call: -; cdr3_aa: CASGPLTDTQYF; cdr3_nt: TGTGCCAGCGGACCTCTGACTGATACGCAGTATTTT
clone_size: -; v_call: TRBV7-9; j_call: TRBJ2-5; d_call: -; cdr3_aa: CASSLAGLSWETQYF; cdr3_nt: TGTGCCAGCAGCTTGGCGGGACTTTCCTGGGAGACCCAGTACTTC
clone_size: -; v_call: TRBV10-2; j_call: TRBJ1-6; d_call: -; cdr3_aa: CASSGRGDSPLHF; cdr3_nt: TGCGCCAGCAGTGGGAGGGGGGATTCACCCCTCCACTTT
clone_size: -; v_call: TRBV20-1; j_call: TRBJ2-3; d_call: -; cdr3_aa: CSASADQRVLGTQYF; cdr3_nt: TGCAGTGCTAGCGCGGACCAAAGAGTTCTCGGTACGCAGTATTTT
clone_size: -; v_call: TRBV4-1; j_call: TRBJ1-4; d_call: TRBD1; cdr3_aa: CASSQAGTGGAEKLFF; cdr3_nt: TGCGCCAGCAGCCAAGCTGGAACAGGGGGCGCGGAAAAACTGTTTTTT
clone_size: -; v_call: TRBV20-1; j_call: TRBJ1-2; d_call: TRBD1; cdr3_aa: CSARDQGQGRGYTF; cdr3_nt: TGCAGTGCTAGAGATCAGGGACAGGGGCGAGGCTACACCTTC
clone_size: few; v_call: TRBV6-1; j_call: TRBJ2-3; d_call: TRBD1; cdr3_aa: CASNPGQGTDTQYF; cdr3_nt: TGTGCCAGCAACCCGGGACAGGGAACAGATACGCAGTATTTT
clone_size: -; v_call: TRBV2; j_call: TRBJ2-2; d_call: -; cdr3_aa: CASSELGGNTGELFF; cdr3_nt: TGTGCCAGCAGTGAACTAGGGGGAAACACCGGGGAGCTGTTTTTT
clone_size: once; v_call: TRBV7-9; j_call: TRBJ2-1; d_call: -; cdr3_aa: CASSAGRRWQFF; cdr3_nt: TGTGCCAGCAGCGCTGGACGCAGATGGCAGTTCTTC